This passage covers 15 T cell receptor beta chains from one sample sequenced in a study of blood T cell repertoires in COVID-19. Using immunoSEQ multiplex PCR, the repertoire was profiled, and TCRdb retains in-frame clones only, with some absent. The table shows roughly 500,000 clones, with 88% occurring only once. The sample taken for sequencing was PBMCs or T cells enriched from blood (not recorded which). The receptor source for this set is a woman aged 40-49 years who had recovered from COVID-19.

This clone occurred once. CDR3 sequence reads: CASSPPRADTEAFF. The CDR3 DNA reads as TGTGCCAGCTCACCACCGAGGGCTGACACTGAAGCTTTCTTT. The chain recombines TRBV18 with TRBJ1-1; no clear D. The CDR3 is made up of 14 amino acids. CDR1 KGHSH and CDR2 LQKENI come from the germline V gene. Trimming pared 0 bases from V and 3 bases from J, leaving 8 bases between.

The genes are TRBV5-1 and TRBJ1-2; tentatively, D is TRBD1 (5 bases). The germline CDR1 and CDR2 sequences are SGHRS and YFSETQ. The CDR3 is 16 residues long. The V end was cut by 0 bases, the J end by 0 bases, with 12 bases between. The CDR3 region has the DNA TGCGCCAGCAGCTTGGCCGGAGGGACGTCTAACTATGGCTACACCTTC. Translation: CASSLAGGTSNYGYTF.

This clone appeared a single time. The chain couples TRBV10-3 to TRBJ2-2; D may be TRBD2 (5 bases). CDR3 size: 14 residues. V dropped 3 bases and J dropped 1 base, with 6 bases sitting between them. Germline V lookup: CDR1 ENHRY, CDR2 SYGVKD. The CDR3 region is CAISDRENTGELFF. CDR3 in DNA: TGTGCCATCAGTGATCGGGAGAACACCGGGGAGCTGTTTTTT.

This chain uses TRBV4-1 with TRBJ1-6, with 10 positions matching TRBD1. The V and J ends lost 2 bases and 14 bases, in that order; junction bases with no gene match: 9. Looked up from germline, CDR1 is MGHRA and CDR2 is YSYEKL. The length of the CDR3 is 15 residues. The CDR3 nucleotides read TGCGCCAGCAGCCAACAATGGACAGGGGGATTCACCCTCCACTTT. It is translated as CASSQQWTGGFTLHF.

The table lists this clone with a count of one. The gene calls are TRBV5-4 and TRBJ2-1, with 15 bases aligning to TRBD2. The V and J ends lost 4 bases and 8 bases, in that order; junction bases with no gene match: 7. Germline CDR1 and CDR2: SGHNT and YYREEE (reference sequence). This CDR3 has 16 amino acids. This CDR3 is CASSAGLAGGKDEQFF. The CDR3, as DNA: TGTGCCAGCAGCGCGGGACTAGCGGGAGGTAAGGATGAGCAGTTCTTC. Full variable domain (remainder filled in from reference TRBV5-4 and TRBJ2-1): ETGVTQSPTHLIKTRGQQVTLRCSSQSGHNTVSWYQQALGQGPQFIFQYYREEENGRGNFPPRFSGLQFPNYSSELNVNALELDDSALYLCASSAGLAGGKDEQFFGPGTRLTVL.

V and J are TRBV7-8 and TRBJ2-3; possible D gene TRBD2, 5 bases. Trimming stripped 2 bases from V and 5 bases from J, with 11 bases between. Germline assignment: CDR1 SGHVS and CDR2 FQNEAQ. This CDR3 contains 14 residues. The CDR3 sequence: CASSLTARGDTQYF. The CDR3 DNA follows: TGTGCCAGCAGCTTAACCGCCCGGGGAGATACGCAGTATTTT.

The J gene is TRBJ1-2, the V gene TRBV11-2; TRBD1 might be the D (5 bases). Germline V gene lookup returns CDR1 SGHAT and CDR2 FQNNGV. V lost 6 bases and J lost 3, with 14 bases in between. CDR3 size: 14 residues. The CDR3 DNA reads TGTGCCAGCAGTCACGAGAAGGGGTACTATGGCTACACCTTC. It specifies CASSHEKGYYGYTF.

This chain uses TRBV5-8 with TRBJ1-2, with 7 nucleotides matching TRBD1. CDR3 length: 14 residues. CDR1 is SGHTS and CDR2 is YDEGEE in the germline V gene. Trimming cost V 2 bases and J 3 bases; bases outside gene matches: 4. In DNA form, the CDR3 reads TGTGCCAGCAGCTTTACAGGGGTTGACTATGGCTACACCTTC. Its protein is CASSFTGVDYGYTF.

In DNA form, the CDR3 reads TGTGCCTGGAGTCTAGGGGGCTCAACTAATGAAAAACTGTTTTTT. This gives the protein CAWSLGGSTNEKLFF. The gene calls are TRBV30 and TRBJ1-4; 7 bases align to TRBD1. This CDR3 is 15 amino acids long. V trimming: 2 bases; J trimming: 0 bases; junction bases outside the gene matches: 3. Looked up from germline, CDR1 is GTSNPN and CDR2 is SVGIG (reference sequence).

This clone was observed once. The chain couples TRBV18 to TRBJ2-7; a weak D match, TRBD1 (5 bases). Germline V lookup: CDR1 KGHSH, CDR2 LQKENI. The CDR3 extends over 14 amino acids. With 4 bases removed from V and 2 bases from J, the gap between germline ends came to 12 bases. The CDR3 protein is CASSRPRAAYEQYF. Written as DNA, the CDR3 is TGTGCCAGCTCACGCCCCAGGGCCGCCTACGAGCAGTACTTC.

The chain is built from TRBV7-2 and TRBJ1-3; D is undetermined. V lost 1 base and J lost 3, with 4 bases in between. Germline V gene data show CDR1 as SGHTA and CDR2 as FQGNSA. The CDR3 is made up of 13 amino acids. The CDR3 is CASSLVLGNTIYF. CDR3 nucleotide sequence: TGTGCCAGCAGCTTAGTACTTGGAAACACCATATATTTT.

This sequence joins TRBV4-1 and TRBJ1-2, with D perhaps matching TRBD1 (5 bases). The V end lost 1 base, the J end lost 0 bases, and 9 bases lay between the germline ends. The CDR3 length is 15 residues. Per the germline V gene, CDR1 is MGHRA and CDR2 is YSYEKL. In DNA form, the CDR3 reads TGCGCCAGCAGCCAAGGGACAACAACTAACTATGGCTACACCTTC. This sequence encodes CASSQGTTTNYGYTF.

V is TRBV4-3 and J is TRBJ2-1; D perhaps matches TRBD1 (6 bases). V was clipped by 5 bases and J by 9 bases, with 23 bases between them. The CDR3 totals 16 residues. CDR1 and CDR2 (germline): LGHNA, YSLEER. The CDR3 here is CASSYIPGTTLSEQFF. DNA of the CDR3: TGCGCCAGCAGCTACATACCCGGGACAACTCTTTCTGAGCAGTTCTTC.

This clone occurred once. The chain links TRBV27 to TRBJ2-7; TRBD1 agrees at 9 bases. The germline V gene encodes CDR1 MNHEY and CDR2 SMNVEV (reference sequence). V gave up 4 bases and J gave up 2 bases; unmatched junction bases: 6. This CDR3 is built from 15 residues. DNA for the CDR3: TGTGCCAGCAGTTCGGGGACAGGGAAACCCTACGAGCAGTACTTC. Amino acids: CASSSGTGKPYEQYF.

This chain links TRBV3-1 (or the pseudogene TRBV3-2) with TRBJ2-7; 9 positions match TRBD1. With 0 bases clipped from V and 7 bases from J, the junction kept 10 bases outside the gene matches. Per germline, CDR1 LGHDT and CDR2 YNNKEL (reference sequence). The CDR3 has 16 amino acids. The CDR3 DNA sequence: TGTGCCAGCAGCCAAGAGGGGGGGACAGGGAGAGGGGAGCAGTACTTC. Its protein product is CASSQEGGTGRGEQYF.